This T cell receptor (beta chain) was sequenced during a study of cytomegalovirus exposure and HLA in healthy donors. General observations from the study: Upon later analysis, TCR association rates were observed to vary by HLA locus, being highest for DRB1 and lowest for HLA-C.

This clone showed up just once. Its antigen is currently unknown. CDR1 is SGHTA, CDR2 FQGNSA, per germline. The V and J ends lost 5 bases and 9 bases, in that order; junction bases with no gene match: 5. The CDR3 covers 14 residues. In the PCR, 60 Vbeta and 13 Jbeta primers were used. The data were produced by immunoSEQ multiplex PCR, yet TCRdb's version contains in-frame clones alone and is incomplete. Among fewer than 100,000 clones listed, over 60% were seen once. Sequences were obtained from PBMCs. The rearrangement links TRBV7-2 to TRBJ2-2, with 11 positions matching TRBD2. The sequence was collected from a female donor in good health and CMV-seronegative. As DNA, the CDR3 is TGTGCCAGCAGCGATAGCGGGAGGGCCCGGGAGCTGTTTTTT. Translated, it gives CASSDSGRARELFF. Based on the CDR3 plus reference TRBV7-2 and TRBJ2-2, the full variable domain is GAGVSQSPSNKVTEKGKDVELRCDPISGHTALYWYRQSLGQGLEFLIYFQGNSAPDKSGLPSDRFSAERTGGSVSTLTIQRTQQEDSAVYLCASSDSGRARELFFGEGSRLTVL.